Described below is a single T cell receptor (beta chain) sequence and its context. This record belongs to a study of OX40 agonist ivuxolimab in advanced cancers. CDR3 size: 16 residues. After removal of 7 bases from V and 4 bases from J, the junction contained 13 bases not matched to a gene. The V gene's germline CDR1 is LNHDA and CDR2 SQIVND (reference sequence). The table came from immunoSEQ multiplex PCR; TCRdb's copy has only in-frame clones and leaves some out. In the table there are 90,000 to 130,000 clones, 91% of which are singletons. J is TRBJ1-5 and V is TRBV19; 7 bases agree with TRBD1. The starting material was CD4+ or CD8+ T cells sorted from blood, obtained in a trial of the OX40 agonist ivuxolimab. The sequence derives from an adult with an advanced solid tumor such as melanoma, head and neck, liver or kidney cancer. The DNA for the CDR3 is TGTGCCAGTACCCCTTATGGGACAGACTTTAATCAGCCCCAGCATTTT. Translating it yields CASTPYGTDFNQPQHF.